Listed below are T cell receptor beta chains from one sample, sequenced in a study of blood T cell repertoires in COVID-19. The data were produced by immunoSEQ multiplex PCR, yet TCRdb's version contains in-frame clones alone and is incomplete. The repertoire holds approximately 53,000 clones, around 73% seen once, with 5.5% to 6% in the top ten. The source material was PBMCs or T cells enriched from blood (not recorded which). Receptor source: a woman aged 45 to 65 with acute COVID-19. Each CDR3 is given with its conserved first and last residue. D genes are given only for firm matches. For some rows the clone size is stated as once, few or many, or as a class when expanded; others skip it.

CASSEGQFSNQPQHF	TGTGCCAGCAGTGAAGGGCAGTTTAGCAATCAGCCCCAGCATTTT	TRBV2	TRBJ1-5	-	-
CAISEGTAGNTIYF	TGTGCCATCAGTGAAGGGACAGCTGGAAACACCATATATTTT	TRBV10-3	TRBJ1-3	TRBD1	few
CASSSHFSGGVRNEQFF	TGTGCCAGCAGCTCCCACTTTAGCGGGGGGGTGAGGAATGAGCAGTTCTTC	TRBV5-8	TRBJ2-1	TRBD2	-
CASSVQGGETQYF	TGTGCCAGCAGCGTCCAGGGGGGAGAGACCCAGTACTTC	TRBV7-6	TRBJ2-5	-	-
CASSPLGGDTEAFF	TGTGCCAGCAGTCCGCTGGGGGGGGATACTGAAGCTTTCTTT	TRBV27	TRBJ1-1	-	-
CASSQGADYGYTF	TGTGCCAGCAGCCAAGGGGCCGATTATGGCTACACCTTC	TRBV4-2	TRBJ1-2	-	-
CASSENGHMNTEAFF	TGCGCCAGCAGCGAAAATGGACACATGAACACTGAAGCTTTCTTT	TRBV5-1	TRBJ1-1	-	few
CASSITSGGGWETQYF	TGTGCCAGTAGTATAACTAGCGGGGGGGGCTGGGAGACCCAGTACTTC	TRBV19	TRBJ2-5	TRBD2	-
CASSLQDRENTEAFF	TGTGCCAGCAGCCTCCAAGACAGGGAGAACACTGAAGCTTTCTTT	TRBV5-6	TRBJ1-1	TRBD1	-
CASSPRLVGGAFF	TGTGCCAGCAGTCCCCGTCTAGTGGGGGGAGCTTTCTTT	TRBV6-5	TRBJ1-1	-	-
CASSPRGRGANTEAFF	TGTGCCAGCTCACCACGAGGGCGGGGGGCGAACACTGAAGCTTTCTTT	TRBV18	TRBJ1-1	-	once
CASSQADRGRVGDYGYTF	TGCGCCAGCAGCCAAGCAGACAGGGGGCGAGTGGGGGACTATGGCTACACCTTC	TRBV4-1	TRBJ1-2	TRBD1	-
CASSLAGGPYGYTF	TGTGCCAGCAGCTTAGCGGGGGGACCCTATGGCTACACCTTC	TRBV7-9	TRBJ1-2	-	-
CASSLRTGGSAYNSPLHF	TGTGCCAGCAGCTTACGTACAGGGGGGAGCGCCTATAATTCACCCCTCCACTTT	TRBV11-2	TRBJ1-6	TRBD1	-
CASSWGQGSSPLHF	TGTGCCAGTAGTTGGGGCCAGGGCTCCTCACCCCTCCACTTT	TRBV19	TRBJ1-6	-	-
CASSEGTVSGYTF	TGTGCCAGCAGTGAAGGGACAGTGAGCGGCTACACCTTC	TRBV6-1	TRBJ1-2	-	-
CASSLLSVSSGANVLTF	TGTGCCAGCAGCTTGTTGTCAGTATCCTCTGGGGCCAACGTCCTGACTTTC	TRBV5-5	TRBJ2-6	-	-
CASSWGQRSTGELFF	TGCGCCAGCAGCTGGGGACAGCGGAGCACCGGGGAGCTGTTTTTT	TRBV5-1	TRBJ2-2	TRBD1	-
CSVEGGSSNTEAFF	TGCAGCGTTGAGGGCGGGAGCTCGAACACTGAAGCTTTCTTT	TRBV29-1	TRBJ1-1	-	-
CASSLGTALNQPQHF	TGTGCCAGTAGTCTAGGGACAGCCCTCAATCAGCCCCAGCATTTT	TRBV19	TRBJ1-5	TRBD1	-
CASSTTVYGYTF	TGTGCCAGTAGTACGACAGTCTATGGCTACACCTTC	TRBV19	TRBJ1-2	-	-
CASSPPGKAEAFF	TGTGCCAGCAGCCCCCCAGGGAAGGCTGAAGCTTTCTTT	TRBV9	TRBJ1-1	-	-
CATSRGTTGGIGYGYTF	TGTGCCACCAGCAGAGGAACCACAGGGGGCATTGGGTATGGCTACACCTTC	TRBV15	TRBJ1-2	TRBD1	-
CATSRDPTDTSSYEQYF	TGTGCCACCAGCAGAGATCCCACCGACACGAGCTCCTACGAGCAGTACTTC	TRBV15	TRBJ2-7	-	-
CASKNSVTGELFF	TGTGCCAGCAAGAACTCTGTGACCGGGGAGCTGTTTTTT	TRBV27	TRBJ2-2	-	-
CASSPGTGGDGYTF	TGTGCCAGCTCACCTGGGACAGGGGGAGACGGCTACACCTTC	TRBV18	TRBJ1-2	TRBD1	-
CASSQIDMNTEAFF	TGTGCCAGCAGCCAAATCGACATGAACACTGAAGCTTTCTTT	TRBV3-1/TRBV3-2	TRBJ1-1	-	-
CAWTKNTEAFF	TGTGCCTGGACTAAGAACACTGAAGCTTTCTTT	TRBV30	TRBJ1-1	-	-
CASSWDRQETQYF	TGTGCCAGCAGCTGGGACAGGCAAGAGACCCAGTACTTC	TRBV5-5	TRBJ2-5	TRBD1	-
CASSDPLAGGPNEQFF	TGTGCCAGCAGTGACCCACTAGCGGGGGGTCCCAATGAGCAGTTCTTC	TRBV2	TRBJ2-1	TRBD2	once
CASSYSFVQFF	TGTGCCAGCAGTTATAGCTTTGTGCAGTTCTTC	TRBV12-3/TRBV12-4	TRBJ2-1	-	once
CAWSVGQGTTGELFF	TGTGCCTGGAGTGTGGGACAGGGGACCACCGGGGAGCTGTTTTTT	TRBV30	TRBJ2-2	TRBD1	-
CASSLGDSGVTDTQYF	TGCGCCAGCAGCTTGGGCGATAGCGGGGTCACAGATACGCAGTATTTT	TRBV5-1	TRBJ2-3	TRBD2	-
CASSERQGSNQPQHF	TGTGCCAGCAGTGAGAGGCAGGGGAGCAATCAGCCCCAGCATTTT	TRBV2	TRBJ1-5	-	-
CASKWGQQDKKLFF	TGTGCCAGCAAGTGGGGGCAGCAGGATAAAAAACTGTTTTTT	TRBV2	TRBJ1-4	-	-
CASSPPGTGYYEQYF	TGTGCCAGCTCACCACCGGGGACAGGGTATTACGAGCAGTACTTC	TRBV18	TRBJ2-7	TRBD1	-
CASSQEAGSEAFF	TGTGCCAGCAGCCAAGAGGCAGGTTCTGAAGCTTTCTTT	TRBV14	TRBJ1-1	-	-
CASSLGGAGGFTGELFF	TGTGCCAGCAGCCTTGGTGGAGCGGGGGGCTTCACCGGGGAGCTGTTTTTT	TRBV7-2	TRBJ2-2	TRBD2	-
CASSVSVGTGTYEQYF	TGTGCCAGCAGTGTATCTGTCGGGACAGGGACCTACGAGCAGTACTTC	TRBV6-1	TRBJ2-7	TRBD1	-
CASSISEAEQFF	TGTGCCAGTAGTATTTCAGAGGCTGAGCAGTTCTTC	TRBV19	TRBJ2-1	-	-
CASSSTGGGRQPQHF	TGTGCCAGTAGTTCCACCGGCGGGGGTAGGCAGCCCCAGCATTTT	TRBV19	TRBJ1-5	-	-
CASSLEGQGSGANVLTF	TGTGCCAGCAGCCTGGAGGGACAGGGGTCCGGGGCCAACGTCCTGACTTTC	TRBV28	TRBJ2-6	TRBD1	-
CASSQQTGSTNEKLFF	TGTGCCAGCAGCCAACAAACAGGGTCCACAAATGAAAAACTGTTTTTT	TRBV14	TRBJ1-4	-	few
CASSVDGGTGNTIYF	TGTGCCAGCAGCGTAGACGGGGGGACTGGAAACACCATATATTTT	TRBV9	TRBJ1-3	-	-
CASSREGKTYEQYF	TGTGCCAGCAGCCGGGAGGGGAAGACCTACGAGCAGTACTTC	TRBV7-9	TRBJ2-7	TRBD2	-
CASSSGTGGLNEQFF	TGTGCCAGCAGTTCCGGGACAGGGGGTTTGAATGAGCAGTTCTTC	TRBV6-5	TRBJ2-1	TRBD1	-